The 6 T cell receptor beta chains given below trace back to one sample, sequenced in a study of cytomegalovirus exposure and HLA in healthy donors. The PCR ran on 60 Vbeta and 13 Jbeta primers. Only in-frame clones appear in the TCRdb table, and some are missing; sequencing was by immunoSEQ multiplex PCR. The sample holds 150,000 to 200,000 clones, about 70% seen once. The source material was PBMCs. The receptors here all came from a young woman in good health and CMV-seronegative.

This chain uses TRBV5-1 with TRBJ1-2; 8 bases fit TRBD1. CDR3 length: 16 amino acids. Germline V gene data show CDR1 as SGHRS and CDR2 as YFSETQ. J was trimmed by 2 bases and V by 3 bases; bases with no gene match: 9. CDR3 in amino acids: CASSSGQGVYNYGYTF. The CDR3 nucleotides read TGCGCCAGCAGCTCCGGACAGGGAGTGTACAACTATGGCTACACCTTC. The variable domain in full, with the rest retrieved from reference TRBV5-1 and TRBJ1-2, is KAGVTQTPRYLIKTRGQQVTLSCSPISGHRSVSWYQQTPGQGLQFLFEYFSETQRNKGNFPGRFSGRQFSNSRSEMNVSTLELGDSALYLCASSSGQGVYNYGYTFGSGTRLTVV.

The count of this clone is one. The chain recombines TRBV4-2 with TRBJ2-5; D not resolved. The closer fit of TRBJ2-7 to the DNA end suggests the J call may be wrong. The CDR3 spans 15 residues. Per the germline V gene, CDR1 is LGHNA and CDR2 is YNFKEQ. CDR3 in DNA: TGTGCCAGCAGCCCTCCCGGCCAGGCGCCCTACGAGCAGTACTTC. Translating gives CASSPPGQAPYEQYF.

The V gene is TRBV7-2, the J gene TRBJ2-2; D possibly corresponds to TRBD2 (7 bases). The CDR3 is made up of 16 amino acids. The V gene's germline CDR1 is SGHTA and CDR2 FQGNSA. Trimming removed 1 base at V and 4 bases at J, with 13 bases between. The CDR3 DNA sequence: TGTGCCAGCAGCTTAGTGTCGGGGGGCAGCACCGGGGAGCTGTTTTTT. It is translated as CASSLVSGGSTGELFF.

This chain uses TRBV9 with TRBJ2-5; possibly TRBD1 for D (6 bases). The last part of the DNA fits TRBJ2-7 better; the J call may be wrong. This CDR3 is built from 15 residues. In germline, CDR1 is SGDLS, CDR2 YYNGEE. CDR3 coding DNA: TGTGCCAGTGCAGTGGGGGCGGAAAGCTCCTACGAGCAGTACTTC. Encoded protein: CASAVGAESSYEQYF.

The J gene is TRBJ2-3, the V gene TRBV12-5; the match to TRBD2 covers 7 bases. The V and J ends lost 7 bases and 2 bases, in that order; junction bases with no gene match: 6. This CDR3 is built from 14 residues. The germline V gene encodes CDR1 LGHNT and CDR2 FRNRAP. The CDR3 DNA is TGTGCTAGTGCTCTAGCGGCGAACACAGATACGCAGTATTTT. Translating gives CASALAANTDTQYF.

This chain joins TRBV6-6 and TRBJ2-4; tentatively, D is TRBD1 (6 bases). The CDR3 is made up of 13 amino acids. Germline values: CDR1 MNHNY, CDR2 SVGAGI (reference sequence). The V gene lost 9 bases and the J gene lost 3 bases, with 12 bases spanning the gap. This chain's CDR3 is CASRGSGKNIQYF. The CDR3 coding sequence is TGTGCCAGTAGGGGGTCCGGCAAAAACATTCAGTACTTC.